This TCR beta chain was recovered during a study of regulatory T cells in long-lasting Graves disease. There are 15 residues in the CDR3. The germline gives CDR1 DFQATT, CDR2 SNEGSKA (reference sequence). J gave up 7 bases and V 3 bases, and 4 bases lay outside the gene matches. Through Arm-PCR of CDR3 regions and iRepertoire HTBI primers, TCR beta libraries were built. One entry per CDR3 protein results from TCRdb running MiXCR on the multiplex PCR reads. The sample has 400,000 to 500,000 distinct CDR3 sequences; about a sixth are singletons. Time point noted: newly diagnosed GD, antithyroid drugs for less than 3 months. Scientists built the TCR library using RNA that was extracted from PBMCs. The patients were enrolled through endocrinology in Xi'an, China. This sample also appeared in a second study, on T cells in Graves' hyperthyroidism and ophthalmopathy. This second study notes: Hyperthyroidism, newly diagnosed and lasting under 2 months, affected patients aged 18 to 65. In the blood, most expanded thyroid clonotypes above 0.001 appeared as well.

Material: peripheral blood mononuclear cells (PBMCs), obtained at new diagnosis, from a patient treated with antithyroid drugs. The sequence came from a woman aged 18-29 years with Graves disease. The chain employs TRBV20-1 and TRBJ2-1; 15 nucleotides line up with TRBD2. The chain's CDR3 is CSASWTSGRVNEQFF. DNA for the CDR3: TGCAGTGCTAGCTGGACTAGCGGGAGGGTTAATGAGCAGTTCTTC.